Listed below are T cell receptor beta chains from one sample, sequenced in a study of blood T cell repertoires in COVID-19. Some clones are missing from TCRdb's copy, which holds only in-frame ones; the method was immunoSEQ multiplex PCR. The sample contains approximately 260,000 clones, roughly nine tenths of which appear only once. Sequencing was performed on PBMCs or T cells enriched from blood (not recorded which). These receptors originate from a woman aged 55-70 years who had recovered from COVID-19. Each CDR3 is given with its conserved first and last residue. D genes are given only for firm matches. Where a row states a size, it is once, few, many or the class of an expanded clone; other rows omit it.

D gene: -
CDR3 length: 11
V gene: TRBV27
clone size: -
J gene: TRBJ1-5
CDR3 DNA: TGTGCCAGCAAGGGGGATCAGCCCCAGCATTTT
CDR3 protein: CASKGDQPQHF

D gene: -
CDR3 length: 15
V gene: TRBV5-5
clone size: few
J gene: TRBJ1-2
CDR3 DNA: TGTGCCAGCAGCCAAGCACCCGACAGCCTCTATGGCTACACCTTC
CDR3 protein: CASSQAPDSLYGYTF

D gene: -
CDR3 length: 14
V gene: TRBV12-2
clone size: -
J gene: TRBJ2-7
CDR3 DNA: TGTGCAAGTCGCTTAGTCAGGGTACCCTACGAGCAGTACTTC
CDR3 protein: CASRLVRVPYEQYF

D gene: -
CDR3 length: 15
V gene: TRBV7-3
clone size: -
J gene: TRBJ2-1
CDR3 DNA: TGTGCCAGCTCCTCCGCGGCAGGGGCCTTCGATGAGCAGTTCTTC
CDR3 protein: CASSSAAGAFDEQFF

D gene: -
CDR3 length: 12
V gene: TRBV28
clone size: -
J gene: TRBJ1-1
CDR3 DNA: TGTGCCAGCAGTCTGTTGAACACTGAAGCTTTCTTT
CDR3 protein: CASSLLNTEAFF

D gene: -
CDR3 length: 14
V gene: TRBV7-2
clone size: -
J gene: TRBJ1-4
CDR3 DNA: TGTGCCAGCAGCTCAGTTGCAACTAATGAAAAACTGTTTTTT
CDR3 protein: CASSSVATNEKLFF

D gene: -
CDR3 length: 12
V gene: TRBV6-5
clone size: -
J gene: TRBJ2-7
CDR3 DNA: TGTGCCACATCCAGGGACACCTACGAGCAGTACTTC
CDR3 protein: CATSRDTYEQYF

D gene: TRBD1
CDR3 length: 16
V gene: TRBV9
clone size: once
J gene: TRBJ2-1
CDR3 DNA: TGTGCCAGCAGCGTAGAGTCCCAGGGGGTATGGAATGAGCAGTTCTTC
CDR3 protein: CASSVESQGVWNEQFF

D gene: -
CDR3 length: 15
V gene: TRBV5-6
clone size: -
J gene: TRBJ2-7
CDR3 DNA: TGTGCCAGCAGCTTAAACGGGGGAGAAGCTTACGAGCAGTACTTC
CDR3 protein: CASSLNGGEAYEQYF

D gene: TRBD2
CDR3 length: 17
V gene: TRBV5-1
clone size: -
J gene: TRBJ2-2
CDR3 DNA: TGCGCCAGCAGCACGGGACTAGCGGGGGGGAACACCGGGGAGCTGTTTTTT
CDR3 protein: CASSTGLAGGNTGELFF

D gene: -
CDR3 length: 14
V gene: TRBV10-3
clone size: -
J gene: TRBJ1-1
CDR3 DNA: TGTGCCATCAGTGAGTCGAGAGGGAACACTGAAGCTTTCTTT
CDR3 protein: CAISESRGNTEAFF

D gene: -
CDR3 length: 13
V gene: TRBV9
clone size: -
J gene: TRBJ1-2
CDR3 DNA: TGTGCCAGCAGCGAGACAGAATACTATGGCTACACCTTC
CDR3 protein: CASSETEYYGYTF

D gene: TRBD2
CDR3 length: 15
V gene: TRBV3-1/TRBV3-2
clone size: once
J gene: TRBJ2-1
CDR3 DNA: TGTGCCAGCAGCCTGACTAGCGGGGGTAGTAATGAGCAGTTCTTC
CDR3 protein: CASSLTSGGSNEQFF

D gene: TRBD2
CDR3 length: 17
V gene: TRBV4-2
clone size: -
J gene: TRBJ2-2
CDR3 DNA: TGTGCCAGCAGCCAGCGTAGCGGGGGGGCAAGCGGCGGGGAGCTGTTTTTT
CDR3 protein: CASSQRSGGASGGELFF

D gene: TRBD2
CDR3 length: 16
V gene: TRBV28
clone size: -
J gene: TRBJ2-3
CDR3 DNA: TGTGCCAGCAGCTCACAGCGGGGGCCCCCATCGGATACGCAGTATTTT
CDR3 protein: CASSSQRGPPSDTQYF

D gene: TRBD2
CDR3 length: 15
V gene: TRBV5-4
clone size: -
J gene: TRBJ2-1
CDR3 DNA: TGTGCCAGCAGCGTCGGGACTAGCGTCTACAATGAGCAGTTCTTC
CDR3 protein: CASSVGTSVYNEQFF

D gene: -
CDR3 length: 15
V gene: TRBV13
clone size: -
J gene: TRBJ1-1
CDR3 DNA: TGTGCCAGCAGCCTTAATGCCGGGAGAAACACTGAAGCTTTCTTT
CDR3 protein: CASSLNAGRNTEAFF

D gene: TRBD1
CDR3 length: 16
V gene: TRBV7-2
clone size: -
J gene: TRBJ1-4
CDR3 DNA: TGTGCCAGCAGCCACAGGGGGCGCTCAACTAATGAAAAACTGTTTTTT
CDR3 protein: CASSHRGRSTNEKLFF

D gene: TRBD2
CDR3 length: 15
V gene: TRBV6-1
clone size: many
J gene: TRBJ2-7
CDR3 DNA: TGTGCCAGCAGTGAAGCGATGGCGGGAGCCTACGAGCAGTACTTC
CDR3 protein: CASSEAMAGAYEQYF

D gene: TRBD1
CDR3 length: 14
V gene: TRBV3-1/TRBV3-2
clone size: -
J gene: TRBJ2-5
CDR3 DNA: TGTGCCAGCAGCCAAACAGACAGGGGTGAGACCCAGTACTTC
CDR3 protein: CASSQTDRGETQYF

D gene: -
CDR3 length: 15
V gene: TRBV25-1
clone size: -
J gene: TRBJ1-6
CDR3 DNA: TGTGCCAGCTCTACCGCGGGGGCAGTTAATTCACCCCTCCACTTT
CDR3 protein: CASSTAGAVNSPLHF

D gene: TRBD2
CDR3 length: 11
V gene: TRBV20-1
clone size: few
J gene: TRBJ2-7
CDR3 DNA: TGCAGTGCTAGAGATCTAGCGGTGCAGTACTTC
CDR3 protein: CSARDLAVQYF

D gene: -
CDR3 length: 14
V gene: TRBV3-1/TRBV3-2
clone size: -
J gene: TRBJ1-1
CDR3 DNA: TGTGCCAGCAGCCAAGGGGAGGGCTACACTGAAGCTTTCTTT
CDR3 protein: CASSQGEGYTEAFF

D gene: -
CDR3 length: 15
V gene: TRBV5-4
clone size: few
J gene: TRBJ1-2
CDR3 DNA: TGTGCCAGCAGCTTTATGTCGTACACAAACTATGGCTACACCTTC
CDR3 protein: CASSFMSYTNYGYTF

D gene: TRBD1
CDR3 length: 16
V gene: TRBV27
clone size: -
J gene: TRBJ2-7
CDR3 DNA: TGTGCCAGCAGTTTACTCCCGGGACAGGGTTCCTACGAGCAGTACTTC
CDR3 protein: CASSLLPGQGSYEQYF

D gene: -
CDR3 length: 13
V gene: TRBV10-3
clone size: -
J gene: TRBJ1-1
CDR3 DNA: TGTGCCATCACTGACACAGGGAACACTGAAGCTTTCTTT
CDR3 protein: CAITDTGNTEAFF

D gene: TRBD1
CDR3 length: 15
V gene: TRBV30
clone size: -
J gene: TRBJ1-6
CDR3 DNA: TGTGCCTGGAGGGCCCTCGGACAGGGTGATTCACCCCTCCACTTT
CDR3 protein: CAWRALGQGDSPLHF

D gene: TRBD1
CDR3 length: 14
V gene: TRBV5-6
clone size: -
J gene: TRBJ1-5
CDR3 DNA: TGTGCCAGCAGCTCAAGGACAGGGGTTCAGCCCCAGCATTTT
CDR3 protein: CASSSRTGVQPQHF

D gene: TRBD2
CDR3 length: 15
V gene: TRBV7-8
clone size: -
J gene: TRBJ2-1
CDR3 DNA: TGTGCCAGCAGCTTAGGACGGGGACTAGAATTTCTGCAGTTCTTC
CDR3 protein: CASSLGRGLEFLQFF

D gene: TRBD2
CDR3 length: 14
V gene: TRBV29-1
clone size: -
J gene: TRBJ2-7
CDR3 DNA: TGCAGCGTTGCCAGACTAGCGGGAACGCTCGAGCAGTACTTC
CDR3 protein: CSVARLAGTLEQYF

D gene: -
CDR3 length: 15
V gene: TRBV9
clone size: -
J gene: TRBJ1-3
CDR3 DNA: TGTGCCAGCAGCGCCAGGGAGGGGAGAGGAAACACCATATATTTT
CDR3 protein: CASSAREGRGNTIYF

D gene: -
CDR3 length: 16
V gene: TRBV7-8
clone size: -
J gene: TRBJ1-5
CDR3 DNA: TGTGCCAGCAGCTTAAGAACTTTGGGAGGCAATCAGCCCCAGCATTTT
CDR3 protein: CASSLRTLGGNQPQHF

D gene: TRBD2
CDR3 length: 16
V gene: TRBV3-1/TRBV3-2
clone size: -
J gene: TRBJ2-5
CDR3 DNA: TGTGCCAGCAGCCATATTAGCGGGGGGGCGGACGAGACCCAGTACTTC
CDR3 protein: CASSHISGGADETQYF

D gene: -
CDR3 length: 14
V gene: TRBV10-1
clone size: -
J gene: TRBJ2-5
CDR3 DNA: TGCGCCAGCATAGTACAGGGTATGAGTGAGACCCAGTACTTC
CDR3 protein: CASIVQGMSETQYF

D gene: TRBD2
CDR3 length: 12
V gene: TRBV7-9
clone size: once
J gene: TRBJ2-1
CDR3 DNA: TGTGCCAGCAGCCCCTCGGGGGGTGAGCAGTTCTTC
CDR3 protein: CASSPSGGEQFF

D gene: TRBD1
CDR3 length: 17
V gene: TRBV7-9
clone size: few
J gene: TRBJ1-1
CDR3 DNA: TGTGCCAGCACCCCAAACGGCAGGGGGCCAATGAACACTGAAGCTTTCTTT
CDR3 protein: CASTPNGRGPMNTEAFF

D gene: -
CDR3 length: 14
V gene: TRBV6-5
clone size: -
J gene: TRBJ1-1
CDR3 DNA: TGTGCCAGCAGTTACTCGATCTCGGGAGCTGAAGCTTTCTTT
CDR3 protein: CASSYSISGAEAFF

D gene: TRBD1
CDR3 length: 14
V gene: TRBV10-1
clone size: -
J gene: TRBJ2-3
CDR3 DNA: TGCGCCAGACAGGGGGAAGACGTGACAGATACGCAGTATTTT
CDR3 protein: CARQGEDVTDTQYF

D gene: -
CDR3 length: 15
V gene: TRBV7-9
clone size: -
J gene: TRBJ1-4
CDR3 DNA: TGTGCCAGCAGCCCGCCGACAGGTTTTGTTGAAAAACTGTTTTTT
CDR3 protein: CASSPPTGFVEKLFF

D gene: -
CDR3 length: 17
V gene: TRBV14
clone size: -
J gene: TRBJ2-7
CDR3 DNA: TGTGCCAGCAGCCAAGATCCCCATTTAATGGGCCGGCACGAGCAGTACTTC
CDR3 protein: CASSQDPHLMGRHEQYF

D gene: -
CDR3 length: 15
V gene: TRBV2
clone size: -
J gene: TRBJ2-7
CDR3 DNA: TGTGCCAGCGATGGGGGGGCACTGATAAACTACGAGCAGTACTTC
CDR3 protein: CASDGGALINYEQYF

D gene: TRBD2
CDR3 length: 16
V gene: TRBV3-1/TRBV3-2
clone size: -
J gene: TRBJ2-3
CDR3 DNA: TGTGCCAGCAGCCACCTAGAGGGAGGGGCGCCAGATACGCAGTATTTT
CDR3 protein: CASSHLEGGAPDTQYF

D gene: -
CDR3 length: 12
V gene: TRBV12-3/TRBV12-4
clone size: -
J gene: TRBJ1-1
CDR3 DNA: TGTGCCTTGGGCCGGGGGTACACTGAAGCTTTCTTT
CDR3 protein: CALGRGYTEAFF

D gene: TRBD1
CDR3 length: 15
V gene: TRBV28
clone size: -
J gene: TRBJ2-2
CDR3 DNA: TGTGCCAGCCAACAGGGGGGCCGGAACATTTTGGAGCTGTTTTTT
CDR3 protein: CASQQGGRNILELFF

D gene: -
CDR3 length: 14
V gene: TRBV28
clone size: few
J gene: TRBJ1-1
CDR3 DNA: TGTGCCAGCAGTAGGCAGGGGATCGGCACTGAAGCTTTCTTT
CDR3 protein: CASSRQGIGTEAFF

D gene: -
CDR3 length: 14
V gene: TRBV9
clone size: -
J gene: TRBJ2-3
CDR3 DNA: TGTGCCAGCAGCGCTACCGCCGGCACAGATACGCAGTATTTT
CDR3 protein: CASSATAGTDTQYF